What follows describes a single T cell receptor (beta chain). Its specificity is not known. The source of the sample is a study of cytomegalovirus exposure and HLA in healthy donors. Findings and limits, study-wide: The study listed 164 cytomegalovirus-associated TCR beta chains. Subsequent analysis revealed that first-cohort TCR clusters tended to co-occur in the roughly 120 validation repertoires.

Trimming left V 1 base short and J 0 bases short, with 20 bases between. The CDR3 has 19 amino acids. Germline CDR1 reads MDHEN; CDR2 reads SYDVKM. Sequenced by immunoSEQ multiplex PCR; TCRdb stores in-frame clones only, minus some. Of 55,000 to 75,000 clones in the sample, approximately 93% were seen once. The sequenced sample consisted of PBMCs. The receptor comes from a man aged 18 to 35 in good health and CMV-seropositive. This chain joins TRBV28 and TRBJ2-3; D is perhaps TRBD2 (6 bases). The CDR3 DNA reads as TGTGCCAGCAGTTTATCCTTGAAGTTAGCGGAGCCCAGCACAGATACGCAGTATTTT. This sequence encodes CASSLSLKLAEPSTDTQYF.